The T cell receptor beta chain described here comes from a study of T cells in Graves' hyperthyroidism and ophthalmopathy (dated by TCRdb to about 2019). Background on the whole study: Peripheral blood samples were taken at initial diagnosis, before any treatment was given. To identify distinguishing TCR V-J signatures, a discovery cohort of roughly 100 patients was used, comprising 40 to 45 with Graves' ophthalmopathy and around 60 with stable Graves' hyperthyroidism. Prospective prediction of ophthalmopathy was tested in an independent validation cohort consisting of 18 to 20 hyperthyroidism patients and 15 or so patients who later progressed to ophthalmopathy. The 100 discovery patients were randomly split 7:3 into training and test sets. In addition, the study compared T-cell repertoires in thyroid tissue and in blood from 6 or 7 Graves' hyperthyroidism patients. Following sampling, methimazole starting at 30 mg daily was given to hyperthyroidism patients, and high-dose intravenous methylprednisolone was given to ophthalmopathy patients. The paper reports TCR Vbeta CDR3 sequencing of some 140 peripheral blood samples: 40 or so ophthalmopathy, approximately 74 hyperthyroidism and 17 progressor patients.

Ophthalmopathy patients had moderately to severely active disease, with a Clinical Activity Score of 3 or more, a NOSPECS grade of 4 or more, and a disease duration of less than 3 months. Exclusion was applied to patients with uncontrolled infections, other autoimmune diseases, pregnancy or lactation. Diagnoses were based on clinical symptoms, serum thyroxine and TRAb, thyroid ultrasound and orbital computed tomography. PBMCs were isolated from around 10 ml of fresh peripheral blood by Ficoll-Paque density gradient centrifugation. Trizol reagent was used to extract total RNA, and RNA quality was then checked on an Agilent 2100 Bioanalyzer. General findings and caveats noted by the study authors: Blood samples also contained most of the expanded thyroid clonotypes (frequency above 0.001), which suggests that blood repertoires may reflect thyroid immune responses. In validation, progression to ophthalmopathy was predicted by the model with nearly 71% sensitivity and roughly 72% specificity, a median of approximately 6.5 months before onset. Ophthalmopathy was separated from stable hyperthyroidism by a 13 V-J signature model, with approximately 89% sensitivity and 81% to 82% specificity obtained in cross-validation and 80%/75% obtained in testing. Sample size was not statistically predetermined, and blinding of investigators to group allocation was not performed.

The TCR beta CDR3 regions were amplified from the RNA transcripts. For the first round of RT-PCR on the TCR CDR3, the HTBI primer set was used together with the Qiagen OneStep RT-PCR kit. Libraries were constructed in a second round of multiplex PCR, after which size selection and purification were carried out. Sequencing of the libraries was done on an Illumina HiSeq2000 using paired-end 100 bp reads. Per the source publication's procedure: Raw data were processed with SOAPnuke, discarding reads with adapters, uncalled bases, mean Phred below 15, or no exact constant-primer or identifier match. COPE v1.2.5 was used to merge the high-quality paired reads, and each unique nucleotide sequence was defined as a clonotype. MiTCR v1.1 was used to align the clonotypes against IMGT TRBV, TRBD and TRBJ reference segments. Analysis was restricted to V-J combinations with a frequency above 0.0001, which covered just over 98% of repertoires. The TCS score was defined as the ratio of F50 (clonal expansion) to E x V (chaos), calculated using BLOSUM62-based TCRdist between CDR3 peptides within each V-J. Welch's t-statistics and random forest reduced 514 V-J features to 13, which were used in a naive Bayes classifier (R e1071). TCRdb took the public reads, trimmed them with fastp at Q25, ran MiXCR for clone calling and kept in-frame beta chains. Each record represents a unique CDR3 protein, reported with the most common genes and DNA among its rows. The authors' filters were not applied to this entry. The sample table shows 450,000 to 650,000 distinct CDR3 sequences, and roughly 18% are seen once. The leading ten clones occupy around 17% of the sample.

CDR1 and CDR2 are drawn from the germline V gene: MNHNS, SASEGT. The CDR3 starts with the cysteine, ends with the phenylalanine, and has 12 residues. The read is trimmed to its CDR3 DNA, 36 bases read in frame from base 1. The junction carries 9 bases between V and J, which are trimmed by 10 bases and 0 bases respectively. Worth noting for this clonotype: Its antigen is not yet known. Per-base quality was not reported, and no clone a single base away is much larger than it.

This TCR was recovered from a woman aged 18-29 years with Graves' ophthalmopathy. Here the chain combines TRBV6-1 and TRBJ1-2, with the identity of the D gene unclear. The sample consisted of blood. At the DNA level, the sequence is TGTGCCACCCCGAGTCCTAACTATGGCTACACCTTC. This sequence encodes CATPSPNYGYTF.